The 4 T cell receptor beta chains below were found in one sample sequenced in a study of T-cell reconstitution after alpha-beta-depleted transplantation in children. A library of TCRbeta sequences, prepared with unique molecular identifiers, was generated. TCRdb ran MiXCR on the PCR reads and lists one entry per CDR3 protein. The data contain around 450,000 distinct CDR3 sequences, approximately 41% of them seen just once; the ten biggest clones take up approximately 25%. The specimen was PBMCs, collected before TCRalphabeta/CD19-depleted stem cell transplant. These receptors were taken from a girl aged 2-10 years with aplastic anemia, due to receive a stem cell transplant.

This clonotype was picked up many times. This chain joins TRBV5-1 and TRBJ2-1; D may be TRBD2 (5 bases). V lost 0 bases, J lost 10 bases, and 20 bases lay in between. The CDR3 extends over 16 amino acids. Germline V CDR1 and CDR2: SGHRS, YFSETQ. Here the CDR3 DNA reads TGCGCCAGCAGCTTGGCCACGGACTTTCGGCCCACGGAGCAGTTCTTC. Its protein product is CASSLATDFRPTEQFF.

This clonotype was counted ten times or more. The chain carries TRBV20-1 and TRBJ2-3; TRBD2 matches at 7 bases. In germline, CDR1 is DFQATT, CDR2 SNEGSKA (reference sequence). With V trimmed by 1 base and J by 1 base, 8 bases remained unmatched. The CDR3 covers 16 residues. CDR3 loop: CSARGQAGWGTDTQYF. CDR3 coding DNA: TGCAGTGCTAGAGGGCAAGCGGGATGGGGCACAGATACGCAGTATTTT.

The genes are TRBV3-1 and TRBJ2-1; D perhaps matches TRBD2 (5 bases). The CDR3 is 15 residues long. V shed 1 base and J shed 3 bases, with 10 bases lying between them. Germline CDR1 reads LGHDT; CDR2 reads YNNKEL (reference sequence). CDR3 coding DNA: TGTGCCAGCAGCCAAGGTCTAGCTAACTACAATGAGCAGTTCTTC. Translation: CASSQGLANYNEQFF.

This clonotype was counted ten times or more. The chain employs TRBV5-1 and TRBJ2-5; unclear D gene. There are 13 residues in the CDR3. Germline V gives CDR1 SGHRS, CDR2 YFSETQ. Trimming removed 6 bases at V and 5 bases at J, with 14 bases between. The CDR3 reads CASMRNSGETQYF. CDR3 nucleotides: TGCGCCAGCATGAGGAACTCCGGGGAGACCCAGTACTTC.